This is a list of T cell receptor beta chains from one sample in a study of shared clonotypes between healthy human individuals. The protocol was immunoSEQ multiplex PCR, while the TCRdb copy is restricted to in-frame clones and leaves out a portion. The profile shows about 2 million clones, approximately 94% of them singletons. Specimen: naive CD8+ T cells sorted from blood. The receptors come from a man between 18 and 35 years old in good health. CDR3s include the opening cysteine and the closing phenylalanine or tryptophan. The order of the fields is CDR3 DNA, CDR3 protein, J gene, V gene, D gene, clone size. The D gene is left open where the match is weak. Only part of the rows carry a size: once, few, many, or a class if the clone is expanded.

TGTGCCGCGAGACTAGCGGACACCGGGGAGCTGTTTTTT,CAARLADTGELFF,TRBJ2-2,TRBV10-3,TRBD2,-
TGTGCCAGCAGTCTTACAGTGGCCTACAATGAGCAGTTCTTC,CASSLTVAYNEQFF,TRBJ2-1,TRBV6-5,-,-
TGTGCCAGCAACCTTATGACAAGGAGCTCCTACGAGCAGTACTTC,CASNLMTRSSYEQYF,TRBJ2-7,TRBV5-6,-,-
TGTGCCAGCAGCCCTTGGCTTGAAAGTTATGAAAAACTGTTTTTT,CASSPWLESYEKLFF,TRBJ1-4,TRBV9,-,-
TGCGCCAGCAGCGATGGACAGGCGAGGGGTGAGCAGTTCTTC,CASSDGQARGEQFF,TRBJ2-1,TRBV5-1,TRBD1,once
TGTGCCAGCAGCGGAGTAGCGGGAGGGCACAATGAGCAGTTCTTC,CASSGVAGGHNEQFF,TRBJ2-1,TRBV9,TRBD2,-
TGTGCCAGCAGCTCCAACTTGGGGGGCACTGAAGCTTTCTTT,CASSSNLGGTEAFF,TRBJ1-1,TRBV7-6,-,-
TGTGCCAGCAGCTCTAAGGCGGGAATCGCTAGCACAGATACGCAGTATTTT,CASSSKAGIASTDTQYF,TRBJ2-3,TRBV11-2,-,-
TGCGCCAGCAGCCAAGGGGGACAGGGAGGCTACGAGCAGTACTTC,CASSQGGQGGYEQYF,TRBJ2-7,TRBV4-1,TRBD1,-
TGTGCCAGCACGAGGGTGGGGGACAGGGATCCGAACACTGAAGCTTTCTTT,CASTRVGDRDPNTEAFF,TRBJ1-1,TRBV5-4,TRBD1,-
TGTGCCAGCAGCGTAGCCGGGACAGCTTACGAGCAGTACTTC,CASSVAGTAYEQYF,TRBJ2-7,TRBV11-2,TRBD1,-
TGTGCCAGCAGCCCGCCGGGACAGGAGAACACTGAAGCTTTCTTT,CASSPPGQENTEAFF,TRBJ1-1,TRBV28,TRBD1,-
TGCGCCAGCAGCTTCGATGGGACTAGCCACAATGAGCAGTTCTTC,CASSFDGTSHNEQFF,TRBJ2-1,TRBV5-1,TRBD2,-
TGTGCCAGCAGCTTTATGGCGGGAGCCACAGATACGCAGTATTTT,CASSFMAGATDTQYF,TRBJ2-3,TRBV7-9,TRBD2,-
TGTGCCAGCAGTTACAAGTATGGCACTGAAGCTTTCTTT,CASSYKYGTEAFF,TRBJ1-1,TRBV6-5,-,-
TGTGCCAGCAGCAGCGCTGCAGGTGGCGATGGACATACGCAGTATTTT,CASSSAAGGDGHTQYF,TRBJ2-3,TRBV11-2,-,-
TGTGCCAGCAGTCGGGACTTACAGGGGACGCACGAGCAGTACTTC,CASSRDLQGTHEQYF,TRBJ2-7,TRBV6-5,-,-
TGTGCCAGCAGCGCCTATAGCAATCAGCCCCAGCATTTT,CASSAYSNQPQHF,TRBJ1-5,TRBV5-8,-,-
TGTGCCAGCAGCCCCAGGACTAGCGGGACCTATATATTTGAGCAGTACTTC,CASSPRTSGTYIFEQYF,TRBJ2-7,TRBV7-2,TRBD2,-
TGTGCCAGCAGCGGGGGCTCTAATGAAAAACTGTTTTTT,CASSGGSNEKLFF,TRBJ1-4,TRBV9,-,-
TGTGCCAGCAGCCTGGGGACAGGGGGCCTGTCCTACGAGCAGTACTTC,CASSLGTGGLSYEQYF,TRBJ2-7,TRBV5-6,TRBD1,-
TGCGCCAGCAGCCCGGCCGGGACAGGGTTAGGGTACGAGCAGTACTTC,CASSPAGTGLGYEQYF,TRBJ2-7,TRBV4-1,TRBD1,-
TGTGCCAGCAGCTATCTCTCCTACGAGCAGTACTTC,CASSYLSYEQYF,TRBJ2-7,TRBV11-2,-,once
TGTGCCAGCAGCTTCCTCGGTTTTGGGACAAGAGCAGATGGCTACACCTTC,CASSFLGFGTRADGYTF,TRBJ1-2,TRBV11-2,-,-
TGTGCCAGCAGCTTACTAGCGGGAGGGTGGAATGAGCAGTTCTTC,CASSLLAGGWNEQFF,TRBJ2-1,TRBV7-9,TRBD2,-
TGTGCCAGCAGTTTATCATCAATGCCTTGGCATATTGATGAGCAGTTCTTC,CASSLSSMPWHIDEQFF,TRBJ2-1,TRBV27,-,-
TGTGCCAGCAGTGCATCCGGCTACACCTTC,CASSASGYTF,TRBJ1-2,TRBV2,-,few
TGTGCCAGCAGTGGCGGGCTAGGCACAGATACGCAGTATTTT,CASSGGLGTDTQYF,TRBJ2-3,TRBV2,-,-